This TCR beta chain was documented in a study of T cells after yellow fever vaccination. MiXCR, applied by TCRdb to the 5' RACE reads, yields one record per CDR3 protein. Found here are 450,000 to 600,000 distinct CDR3 sequences, roughly 13% of them singletons; the top ten hold 11% to 15%. On this clonotype itself: The antigen is not known.

Study-wide results and limits: Within FACS-sorted repertoires, abundant clonotypes contaminating from the bulk population could be present. Although the secondary response was weaker, it peaked faster, at day 5 versus 15.

This receptor was identified in a man aged 30-40 years who received the YFV17D yellow fever vaccine. Source: PBMCs, taken on the day of the yellow fever booster vaccination.

The chain's CDR3 is CASSDSTGNTIYF. CDR3 DNA sequence: TGCGCCAGCTCCGACAGTACTGGAAACACCATATATTTT. The chain uses TRBV5-1 and TRBJ1-3, with D perhaps matching TRBD1 (5 bases). This CDR3 spans 13 amino acids. Per germline, CDR1 SGHRS and CDR2 YFSETQ. V was shortened by 7 bases and J by 2 bases, with 10 bases between the two germline ends. The full variable domain, its missing parts supplied by reference TRBV5-1 and TRBJ1-3, is KAGVTQTPRYLIKTRGQQVTLSCSPISGHRSVSWYQQTPGQGLQFLFEYFSETQRNKGNFPGRFSGRQFSNSRSEMNVSTLELGDSALYLCASSDSTGNTIYFGEGSWLTVV.